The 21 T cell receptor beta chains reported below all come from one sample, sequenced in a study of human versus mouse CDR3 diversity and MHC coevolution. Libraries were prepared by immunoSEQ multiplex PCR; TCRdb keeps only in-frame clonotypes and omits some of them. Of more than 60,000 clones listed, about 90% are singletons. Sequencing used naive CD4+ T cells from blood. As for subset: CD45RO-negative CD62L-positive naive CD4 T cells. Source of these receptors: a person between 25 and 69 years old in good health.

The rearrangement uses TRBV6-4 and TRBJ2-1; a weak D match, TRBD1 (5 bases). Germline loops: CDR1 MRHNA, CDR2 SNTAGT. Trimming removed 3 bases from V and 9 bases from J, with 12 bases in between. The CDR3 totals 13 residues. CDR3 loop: CASSDRGQGEQFF. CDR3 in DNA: TGTGCCAGCAGTGATCGCGGTCAGGGTGAGCAGTTCTTC.

The CDR3 coding sequence is TGCAGCGTTGGAAAACAGCAAAACACAGATACGCAGTATTTT. Its translation: CSVGKQQNTDTQYF. This sequence joins TRBV29-1 and TRBJ2-3; no definite D call. This CDR3 is built from 14 residues. V gave up 4 bases and J gave up 2 bases, with 13 bases separating them. The germline V gene encodes CDR1 SQVTM and CDR2 ANQGSEA.

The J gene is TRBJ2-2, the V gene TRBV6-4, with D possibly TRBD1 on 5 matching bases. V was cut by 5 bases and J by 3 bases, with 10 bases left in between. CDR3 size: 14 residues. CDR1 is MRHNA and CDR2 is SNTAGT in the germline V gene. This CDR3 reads CASSPQGYTGELFF. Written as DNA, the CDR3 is TGTGCCAGCAGTCCCCAGGGCTACACCGGGGAGCTGTTTTTT.

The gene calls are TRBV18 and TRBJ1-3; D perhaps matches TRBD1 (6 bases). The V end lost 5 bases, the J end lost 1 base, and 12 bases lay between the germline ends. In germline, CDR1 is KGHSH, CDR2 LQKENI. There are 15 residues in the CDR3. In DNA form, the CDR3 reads TGTGCCAGCTCAGCAACAGGGTTTTCTGGAAACACCATATATTTT. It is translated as CASSATGFSGNTIYF.

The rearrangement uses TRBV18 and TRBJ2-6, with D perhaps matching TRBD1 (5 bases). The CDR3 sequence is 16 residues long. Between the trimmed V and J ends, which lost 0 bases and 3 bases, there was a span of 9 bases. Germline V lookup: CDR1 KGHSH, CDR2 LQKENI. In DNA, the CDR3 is TGTGCCAGCTCACCACCCGTGGGGCATGGGGCCAACGTCCTGACTTTC. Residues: CASSPPVGHGANVLTF.

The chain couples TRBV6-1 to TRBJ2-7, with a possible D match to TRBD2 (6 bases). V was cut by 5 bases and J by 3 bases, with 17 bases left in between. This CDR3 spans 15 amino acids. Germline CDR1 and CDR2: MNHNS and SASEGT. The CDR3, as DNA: TGTGCCAGCAGTCCGAAGGGCCGGGGGTTCTACGAGCAGTACTTC. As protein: CASSPKGRGFYEQYF.

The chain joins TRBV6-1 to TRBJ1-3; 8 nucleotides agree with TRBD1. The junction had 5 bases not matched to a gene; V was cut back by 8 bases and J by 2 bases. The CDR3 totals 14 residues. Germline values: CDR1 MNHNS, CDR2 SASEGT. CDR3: CASRTGLTGNTIYF. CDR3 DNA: TGTGCCAGCCGGACAGGGTTAACTGGAAACACCATATATTTT.

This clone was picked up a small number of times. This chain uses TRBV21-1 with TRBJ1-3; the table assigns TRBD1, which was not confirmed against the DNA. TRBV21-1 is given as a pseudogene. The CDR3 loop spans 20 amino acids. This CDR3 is CASSKSLGTDSNPPGNTIYF. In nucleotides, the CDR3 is TGTGCCAGCAGCAAGTCCCTGGGGACAGATTCTAATCCCCCTGGAAACACCATATATTTT.

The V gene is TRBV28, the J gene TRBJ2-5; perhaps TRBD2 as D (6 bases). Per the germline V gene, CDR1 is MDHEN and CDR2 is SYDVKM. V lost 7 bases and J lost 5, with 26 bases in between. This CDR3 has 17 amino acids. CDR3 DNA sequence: TGTGCCAGCACCCACCCACTGGGCAGGGCGGAGGGGGAGACCCAGTACTTC. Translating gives CASTHPLGRAEGETQYF.

The CDR3 DNA reads TGTGCCAGTAGTCCGGGACAGGGAAGGCATGGCTACACCTTC. Its translation: CASSPGQGRHGYTF. The rearrangement links TRBV19 to TRBJ1-2; TRBD1 matches 9 bases. Germline CDR1 and CDR2: LNHDA and SQIVND (reference sequence). Trimming cost V 5 bases and J 6 bases; bases outside gene matches: 7. The CDR3 runs 14 residues.

Written as DNA, the CDR3 is TGTGCCAGCAGCCGGACAGGGTATCTGCGGGAGACCCAGTACTTC. Translating it yields CASSRTGYLRETQYF. The rearrangement uses TRBV7-2 and TRBJ2-5; TRBD1 aligns across 8 bases. From germline, CDR1 is SGHTA and CDR2 FQGNSA. The V gene end was trimmed by 5 bases and the J gene end by 5 bases; junction bases not matched to a gene: 10. The CDR3 sequence is 15 residues long.

CDR3 DNA sequence: TGTGCCAGCAGTGAAGCACCCGTCGGCTCCTATAATTCACCCCTCCACTTT. Its protein is CASSEAPVGSYNSPLHF. The V and J genes are TRBV6-1 and TRBJ1-6; no clear D gene. The CDR3 spans 17 residues. The germline V gene encodes CDR1 MNHNS and CDR2 SASEGT. The V end was cut by 0 bases, the J end by 0 bases, with 9 bases between.

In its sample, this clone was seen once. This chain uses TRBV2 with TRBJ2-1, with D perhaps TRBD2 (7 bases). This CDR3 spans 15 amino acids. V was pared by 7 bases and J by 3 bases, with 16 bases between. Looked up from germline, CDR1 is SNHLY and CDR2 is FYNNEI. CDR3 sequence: CASTQGLAVYNEQFF. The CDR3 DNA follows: TGTGCCAGCACACAGGGCCTAGCGGTCTACAATGAGCAGTTCTTC.

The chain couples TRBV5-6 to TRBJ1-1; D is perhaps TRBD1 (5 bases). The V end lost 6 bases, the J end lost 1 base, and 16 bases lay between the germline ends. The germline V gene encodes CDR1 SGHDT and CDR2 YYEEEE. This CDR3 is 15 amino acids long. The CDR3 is CASTIRNRRNTEAFF. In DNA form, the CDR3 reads TGTGCCAGCACCATTCGGAACAGGAGGAACACTGAAGCTTTCTTT.

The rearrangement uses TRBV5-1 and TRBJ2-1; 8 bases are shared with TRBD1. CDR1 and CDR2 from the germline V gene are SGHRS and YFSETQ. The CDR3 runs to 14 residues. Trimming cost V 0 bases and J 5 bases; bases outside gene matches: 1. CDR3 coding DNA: TGCGCCAGCAGCTTGGGACAGGGGAACAATGAGCAGTTCTTC. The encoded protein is CASSLGQGNNEQFF.

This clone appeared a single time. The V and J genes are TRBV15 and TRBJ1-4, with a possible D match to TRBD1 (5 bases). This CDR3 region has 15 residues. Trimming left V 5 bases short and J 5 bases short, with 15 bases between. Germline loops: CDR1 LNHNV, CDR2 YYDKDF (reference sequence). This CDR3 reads CATSRGEGGNEKLFF. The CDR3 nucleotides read TGTGCCACCAGCCGGGGGGAGGGCGGGAATGAAAAACTGTTTTTT.

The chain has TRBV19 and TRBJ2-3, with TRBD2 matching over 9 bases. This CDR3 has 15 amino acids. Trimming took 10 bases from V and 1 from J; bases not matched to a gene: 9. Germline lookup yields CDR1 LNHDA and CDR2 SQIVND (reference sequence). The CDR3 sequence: CATRSGLARTDTQYF. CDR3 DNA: TGTGCCACTCGTTCGGGACTAGCCCGCACAGATACGCAGTATTTT.

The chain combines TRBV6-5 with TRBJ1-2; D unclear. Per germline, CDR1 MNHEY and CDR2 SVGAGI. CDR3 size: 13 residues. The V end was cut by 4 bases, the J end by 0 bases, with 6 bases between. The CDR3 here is CASSSAANYGYTF. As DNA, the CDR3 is TGTGCCAGCAGTTCGGCGGCTAACTATGGCTACACCTTC.

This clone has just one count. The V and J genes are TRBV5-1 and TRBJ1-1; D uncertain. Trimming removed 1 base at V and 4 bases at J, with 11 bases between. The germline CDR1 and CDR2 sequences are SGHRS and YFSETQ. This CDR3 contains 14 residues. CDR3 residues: CASSLSSGVTEAFF. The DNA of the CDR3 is TGCGCCAGCAGCTTGAGTAGTGGAGTCACTGAAGCTTTCTTT.

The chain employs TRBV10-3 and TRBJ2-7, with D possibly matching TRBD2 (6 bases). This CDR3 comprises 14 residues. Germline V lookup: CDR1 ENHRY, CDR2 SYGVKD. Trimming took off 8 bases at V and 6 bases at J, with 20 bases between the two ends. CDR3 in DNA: TGTGCCATCGGAAAGGACTACCAAGGGGTCGAGCAGTACTTC. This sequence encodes CAIGKDYQGVEQYF.

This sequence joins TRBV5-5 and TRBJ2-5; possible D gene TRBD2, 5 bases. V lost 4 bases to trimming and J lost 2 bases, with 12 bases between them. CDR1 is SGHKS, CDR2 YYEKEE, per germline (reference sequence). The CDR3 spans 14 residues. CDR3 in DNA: TGTGCCAGCAGCGGGGTATCGGGGCAAGAGACCCAGTACTTC. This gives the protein CASSGVSGQETQYF.